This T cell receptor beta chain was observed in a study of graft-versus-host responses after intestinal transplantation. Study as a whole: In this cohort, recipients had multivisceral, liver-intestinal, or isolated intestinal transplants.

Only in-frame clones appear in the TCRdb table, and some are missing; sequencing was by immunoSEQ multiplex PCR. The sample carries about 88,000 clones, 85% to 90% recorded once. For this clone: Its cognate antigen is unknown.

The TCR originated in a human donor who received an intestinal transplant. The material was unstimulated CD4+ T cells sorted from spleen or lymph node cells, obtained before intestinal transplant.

The CDR3, as DNA: TGCGCCAGCAGCTTGGGGAGCGGGGGGGTCCAAGAGACCCAGTACTTC. It translates to CASSLGSGGVQETQYF. The chain is built from TRBV5-1 and TRBJ2-5, with 10 bases fitting TRBD2. Germline V gene lookup returns CDR1 SGHRS and CDR2 YFSETQ. The CDR3 runs to 16 residues. V trimming: 0 bases; J trimming: 1 base; junction bases outside the gene matches: 3. Combining the CDR3 with reference TRBV5-1 and TRBJ2-5 gives the whole variable domain KAGVTQTPRYLIKTRGQQVTLSCSPISGHRSVSWYQQTPGQGLQFLFEYFSETQRNKGNFPGRFSGRQFSNSRSEMNVSTLELGDSALYLCASSLGSGGVQETQYFGPGTRLLVL.